One sample yielded the 18 T cell receptor beta chains listed below, sequenced in a study of CD8+ T cells in alopecia areata (dated by TCRdb to the late 2010s). The sample's treatment or condition label is to be understood as: oral pan-JAK inhibitor, 5-10 mg twice daily. Library method: the immunoSEQ multiplex PCR assay. To provide template for TCR sequencing, every sample had RNA extracted and reverse transcribed into cDNA. TCRdb limited this immuneACCESS table to in-frame rearrangements with V and J called. A share of clones is missing; checked studies link under half to unresolved V genes, and the rest is unexplained. A total of 250,000 to 350,000 clones appear in this sample, 45% to 70% of them only once. Clones ranked in the top ten supply roughly 0.88% of the sample. This specimen was CD4+ T cells sorted from blood, taken at approximately week 52, from a patient treated with tofacitinib. The receptors shown here come from a human donor with alopecia areata.

This clone was seen a handful of times. The chain has TRBV29-1 and TRBJ2-1; D remains unclear. The CDR3 loop spans 13 amino acids. V lost 2 bases to trimming and J lost 0 bases, with 5 bases between them. Per the germline V gene, CDR1 is SQVTM and CDR2 is ANQGSEA. CDR3 protein: CSVEYSSYNEQFF. The CDR3 nucleotides are TGCAGCGTTGAATATAGCTCCTACAATGAGCAGTTCTTC.

The rearrangement links TRBV7-2 to TRBJ1-1; 8 bases are a match to TRBD1. This CDR3 is 14 amino acids long. J lost 4 bases, V lost 4 bases, and 5 bases had no gene match. CDR1 is SGHTA and CDR2 is FQGNSA in the germline V gene. The CDR3 region is CASSYDRGGTEAFF. The CDR3 DNA reads as TGTGCCAGCAGCTACGACAGGGGAGGCACTGAAGCTTTCTTT.

There are a few counts of this clone. The rearrangement uses TRBV6-5 and TRBJ1-1, with D possibly matching TRBD1 (5 bases). Trimming took 7 bases from V and 1 from J, leaving 13 bases between them. The CDR3 contains 14 residues. The germline gives CDR1 MNHEY, CDR2 SVGAGI. Written as DNA, the CDR3 is TGTGCCAGCAAATCGGGTACAGGGAACACTGAAGCTTTCTTT. Translated: CASKSGTGNTEAFF.

This clone appeared a few times. Other nucleotide sequences from this sample produce the same CDR3. The rearrangement uses TRBV30 and TRBJ1-3; no clear D. This CDR3 has 11 amino acids. Trimming removed 1 base from V and 4 bases from J, with 2 bases in between. Germline lookup yields CDR1 GTSNPN and CDR2 SVGIG (reference sequence). The CDR3 nucleotides are TGTGCCTGGAGTGCCGGAAACACCATATATTTT. Protein sequence: CAWSAGNTIYF. The variable domain in full, completed from reference TRBV30 and TRBJ1-3, reads SQTIHQWPATLVQPVGSPLSLECTVEGTSNPNLYWYRQAAGRGLQLLFYSVGIGQISSEVPQNLSASRPQDRQFILSSKKLLLSDSGFYLCAWSAGNTIYFGEGSWLTVV.

J is TRBJ1-2 and V is TRBV4-3; 7 bases are a match to TRBD1. The CDR3 consists of 14 residues. The V segment lost 0 bases and the J segment 5 bases; nucleotides outside the gene matches: 3. From germline, CDR1 is LGHNA and CDR2 YSLEER. The CDR3 loop is CASSQDDRVYGYTF. The CDR3 nucleotides read TGCGCCAGCAGCCAAGACGACAGGGTTTATGGCTACACCTTC.

The chain recombines TRBV30 with TRBJ1-1; weak D call: TRBD1 (5 bases). This CDR3 contains 13 residues. Trimming left V 0 bases short and J 5 bases short, with 10 bases between. Germline assignment: CDR1 GTSNPN and CDR2 SVGIG (reference sequence). Here the CDR3 reads CAWSVGRATEAFF. The CDR3 bases are TGTGCCTGGAGTGTCGGCAGGGCAACTGAAGCTTTCTTT.

V usage is TRBV30 and J usage is TRBJ2-5; D is undetermined. V was clipped by 2 bases and J by 5 bases, with 18 bases between them. The CDR3 extends over 15 amino acids. The germline gives CDR1 GTSNPN, CDR2 SVGIG (reference sequence). This CDR3 reads CAWSMAATLMETQYF. CDR3 bases: TGTGCCTGGAGTATGGCAGCTACACTGATGGAGACCCAGTACTTC.

This clone was seen a few times. The chain is built from TRBV7-8 and TRBJ1-1; D not certain. V lost 1 base and J 0 bases, leaving 9 bases between the germline ends. CDR3 length: 15 residues. Germline V gene sequence: CDR1 SGHVS, CDR2 FQNEAQ. CDR3 coding DNA: TGTGCCAGCAGCTTAGTCGTCAGCATGAACACTGAAGCTTTCTTT. This codes for CASSLVVSMNTEAFF.

The gene calls are TRBV4-2 and TRBJ1-2; maybe TRBD1 (6 bases). The CDR3 consists of 16 residues. Trimming removed 0 bases from V and 1 base from J, with 12 bases in between. Germline V lookup: CDR1 LGHNA, CDR2 YNFKEQ. CDR3 nucleotides: TGTGCCAGCAGCCAAGATCAAGGGGGGATTAACTATGGCTACACCTTC. Amino acids: CASSQDQGGINYGYTF.

The chain recombines TRBV9 with TRBJ2-5, with D tentatively TRBD1 or TRBD2 (6 bases each). Trimming pared 0 bases from V and 7 bases from J, leaving 13 bases between. The CDR3 runs 14 residues. Per the germline V gene, CDR1 is SGDLS and CDR2 is YYNGEE. CDR3 bases: TGTGCCAGCAGCGTAGTCCCGGGGGCCGGGACCCAGTACTTC. It yields the protein CASSVVPGAGTQYF.

Sample share makes this clone medium-sized (0.01 to 0.1%). The V gene is TRBV7-9, the J gene TRBJ2-7; no reliable D call. Germline CDR1 and CDR2: SEHNR and FQNEAQ (reference sequence). The V end lost 5 bases, the J end lost 2 bases, and 10 bases lay between the germline ends. CDR3 size: 13 residues. The CDR3: CASSPKGPYEQYF. The CDR3 coding sequence is TGTGCCAGCAGCCCCAAGGGTCCCTACGAGCAGTACTTC.

The V call is TRBV2, the J call TRBJ2-5, with D possibly matching TRBD1 (6 bases). CDR1 SNHLY and CDR2 FYNNEI come from the germline V gene. V was pared by 6 bases and J by 5 bases, with 19 bases between. The CDR3 spans 15 residues. CDR3 protein: CASRASTGLGETQYF. DNA for the CDR3: TGTGCCAGCAGGGCGTCGACAGGCCTTGGGGAGACCCAGTACTTC. Drawing the rest from reference TRBV2 and TRBJ2-5, the complete variable domain is EPEVTQTPSHQVTQMGQEVILRCVPISNHLYFYWYRQILGQKVEFLVSFYNNEISEKSEIFDDQFSVERPDGSNFTLKIRSTKLEDSAMYFCASRASTGLGETQYFGPGTRLLVL.

The chain has TRBV5-1 and TRBJ2-3, with 10 bases aligning to TRBD2. The germline gives CDR1 SGHRS, CDR2 YFSETQ. The CDR3 covers 15 residues. Unmatched junction bases numbered 2, after V lost 3 bases and J lost 1 base. Here the CDR3 DNA reads TGCGCCAGCAGCTACGGACTAGCGGGCACAGATACGCAGTATTTT. Amino acid sequence: CASSYGLAGTDTQYF.

The CDR3, as DNA: TGTGCCAGCAGCTTGGTGCAGGGCCTGAACACTGAAGCTTTCTTT. Translated: CASSLVQGLNTEAFF. The V and J genes are TRBV5-6 and TRBJ1-1, with TRBD1 as a possible D gene (5 bases). Germline V gene data show CDR1 as SGHDT and CDR2 as YYEEEE. V shed 0 bases and J shed 0 bases, with 9 bases lying between them. The length of the CDR3 is 15 residues. Supplemented by reference TRBV5-6 and TRBJ1-1, the full variable domain reads DAGVTQSPTHLIKTRGQQVTLRCSPKSGHDTVSWYQQALGQGPQFIFQYYEEEERQRGNFPDRFSGHQFPNYSSELNVNALLLGDSALYLCASSLVQGLNTEAFFGQGTRLTVV.

This rearrangement joins TRBV29-1 to TRBJ2-5; 7 bases map to TRBD2. The germline CDR1 and CDR2 sequences are SQVTM and ANQGSEA. V shed 6 bases and J 0 bases; nucleotides not matched to a gene: 7. The CDR3 is 14 residues long. For the CDR3, the DNA is TGCAGCGTCCGAAGCGGGGCCTACCAAGAGACCCAGTACTTC. It translates to CSVRSGAYQETQYF.

This rearrangement joins TRBV6-5 to TRBJ1-1; D is possibly TRBD1 (5 bases). The CDR3 length is 13 residues. With 11 bases removed from V and 0 bases from J, the gap between germline ends came to 13 bases. Germline CDR1 is MNHEY and CDR2 is SVGAGI. The CDR3 region is CASGAVMNTEAFF. The CDR3 DNA reads TGTGCCTCCGGGGCAGTCATGAACACTGAAGCTTTCTTT.

This clone was detected only a few times. The chain combines TRBV9 with TRBJ1-2; tentatively, D is TRBD1 (6 bases). V lost 3 bases, J lost 6 bases, and 18 bases lay in between. Germline CDR1 is SGDLS and CDR2 is YYNGEE. CDR3 length: 15 residues. The CDR3 nucleotides are TGTGCCAGCAGCGCCCTCTCTCAGGGGCATAATGGCTACACCTTC. It encodes CASSALSQGHNGYTF.

This clone occurred a few times. This sequence joins TRBV29-1 and TRBJ1-1; no definite D call. Germline CDR1 and CDR2: SQVTM and ANQGSEA. The V end was cut by 5 bases, the J end by 4 bases, with 11 bases between. This CDR3 has 12 residues. The CDR3 spells CSVLGVGTEAFF. For the CDR3, the DNA is TGCAGCGTTCTCGGGGTGGGCACTGAAGCTTTCTTT.